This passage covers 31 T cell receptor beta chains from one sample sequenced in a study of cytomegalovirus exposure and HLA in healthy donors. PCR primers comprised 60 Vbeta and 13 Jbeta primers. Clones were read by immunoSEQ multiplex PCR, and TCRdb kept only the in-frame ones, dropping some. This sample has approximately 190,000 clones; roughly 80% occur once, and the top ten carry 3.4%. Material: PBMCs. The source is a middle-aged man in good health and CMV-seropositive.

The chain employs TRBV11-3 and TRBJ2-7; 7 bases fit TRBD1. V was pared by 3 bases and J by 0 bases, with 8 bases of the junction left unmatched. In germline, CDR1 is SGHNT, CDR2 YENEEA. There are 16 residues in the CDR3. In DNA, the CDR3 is TGTGCCAGCAGCTTGGTCCTCGGGACAGACTCCTACGAGCAGTACTTC. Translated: CASSLVLGTDSYEQYF.

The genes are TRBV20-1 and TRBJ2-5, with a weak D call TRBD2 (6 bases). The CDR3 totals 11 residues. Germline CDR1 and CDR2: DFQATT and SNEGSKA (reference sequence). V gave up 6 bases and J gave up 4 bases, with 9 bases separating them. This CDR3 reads CSAYGGETQYF. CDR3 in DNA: TGCAGTGCGTACGGGGGAGAGACCCAGTACTTC.

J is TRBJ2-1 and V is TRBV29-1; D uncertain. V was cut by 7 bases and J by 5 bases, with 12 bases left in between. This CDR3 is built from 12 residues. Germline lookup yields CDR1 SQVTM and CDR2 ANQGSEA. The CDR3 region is CSGHLTNNEQFF. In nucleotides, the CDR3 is TGCAGCGGCCATCTGACAAACAATGAGCAGTTCTTC.

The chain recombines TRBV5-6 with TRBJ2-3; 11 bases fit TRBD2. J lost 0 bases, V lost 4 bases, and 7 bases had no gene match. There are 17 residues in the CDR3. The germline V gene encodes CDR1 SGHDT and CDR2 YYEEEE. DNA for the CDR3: TGTGCCAGCAGCCCGGGACTAGCGGACTCTAGCACAGATACGCAGTATTTT. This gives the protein CASSPGLADSSTDTQYF.

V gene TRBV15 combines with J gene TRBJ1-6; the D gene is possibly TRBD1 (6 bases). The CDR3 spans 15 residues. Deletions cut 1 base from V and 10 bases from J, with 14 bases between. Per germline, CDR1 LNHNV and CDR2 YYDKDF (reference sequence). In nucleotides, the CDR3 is TGTGCCACCAGCAGAGGAGGGGGATTTGGATCACCCCTCCACTTT. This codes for CATSRGGGFGSPLHF. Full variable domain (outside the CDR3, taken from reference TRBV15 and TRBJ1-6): DAMVIQNPRYQVTQFGKPVTLSCSQTLNHNVMYWYQQKSSQAPKLLFHYYDKDFNNEADTPDNFQSRRPNTSFCFLDIRSPGLGDTAMYLCATSRGGGFGSPLHFGNGTRLTVT.

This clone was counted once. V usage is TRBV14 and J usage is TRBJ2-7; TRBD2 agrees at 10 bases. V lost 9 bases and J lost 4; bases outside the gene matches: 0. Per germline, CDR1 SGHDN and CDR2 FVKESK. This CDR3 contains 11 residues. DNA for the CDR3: TGTGCCAGGACTAGCGGGTACGAGCAGTACTTC. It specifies CARTSGYEQYF.

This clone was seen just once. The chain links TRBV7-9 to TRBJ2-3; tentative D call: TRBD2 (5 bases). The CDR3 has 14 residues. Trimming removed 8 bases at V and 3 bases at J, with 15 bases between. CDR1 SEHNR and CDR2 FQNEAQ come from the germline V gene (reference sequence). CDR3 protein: CASGGSGGTDTQYF. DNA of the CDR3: TGTGCCAGCGGTGGGTCCGGAGGTACAGATACGCAGTATTTT.

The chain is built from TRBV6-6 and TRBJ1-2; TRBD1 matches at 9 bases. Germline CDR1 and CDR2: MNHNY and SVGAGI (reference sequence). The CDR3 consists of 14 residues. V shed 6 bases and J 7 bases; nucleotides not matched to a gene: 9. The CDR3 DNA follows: TGTGCCAGCAGACTACAGGGGGCGCAGGGTGGCTACACCTTC. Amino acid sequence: CASRLQGAQGGYTF.

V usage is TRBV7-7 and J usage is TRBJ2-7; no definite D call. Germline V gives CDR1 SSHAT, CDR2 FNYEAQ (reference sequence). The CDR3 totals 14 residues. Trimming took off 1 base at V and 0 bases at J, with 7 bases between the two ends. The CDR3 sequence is CASSLGPNSYEQYF. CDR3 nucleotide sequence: TGTGCCAGCAGCTTAGGTCCTAACTCCTACGAGCAGTACTTC. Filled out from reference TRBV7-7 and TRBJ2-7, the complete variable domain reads GAGVSQSPRYKVTKRGQDVTLRCDPISSHATLYWYQQALGQGPEFLTYFNYEAQPDKSGLPSDRFSAERPEGSISTLTIQRTEQRDSAMYRCASSLGPNSYEQYFGPGTRLTVT.

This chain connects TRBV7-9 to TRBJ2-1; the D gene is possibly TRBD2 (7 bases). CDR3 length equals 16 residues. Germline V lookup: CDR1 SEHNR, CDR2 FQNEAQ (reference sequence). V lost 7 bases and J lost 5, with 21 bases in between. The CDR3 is CASTTEVGGLHNEQFF. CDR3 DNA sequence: TGTGCCAGCACCACCGAGGTGGGGGGGCTCCACAATGAGCAGTTCTTC.

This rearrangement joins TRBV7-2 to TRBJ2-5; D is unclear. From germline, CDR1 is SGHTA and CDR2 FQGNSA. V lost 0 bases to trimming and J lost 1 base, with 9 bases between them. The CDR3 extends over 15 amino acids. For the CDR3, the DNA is TGTGCCAGCAGCTTAGCTCAGGCAGGCCAAGAGACCCAGTACTTC. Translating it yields CASSLAQAGQETQYF.

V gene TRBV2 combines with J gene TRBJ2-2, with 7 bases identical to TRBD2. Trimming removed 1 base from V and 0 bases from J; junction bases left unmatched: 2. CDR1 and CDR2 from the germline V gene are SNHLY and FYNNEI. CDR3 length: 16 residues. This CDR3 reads CASSEGGGSNTGELFF. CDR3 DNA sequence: TGTGCCAGCAGTGAAGGGGGGGGATCGAACACCGGGGAGCTGTTTTTT.

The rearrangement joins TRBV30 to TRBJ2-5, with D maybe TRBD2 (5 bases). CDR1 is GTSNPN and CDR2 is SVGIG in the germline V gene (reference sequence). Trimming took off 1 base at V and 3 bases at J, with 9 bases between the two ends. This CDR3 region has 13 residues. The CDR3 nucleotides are TGTGCCTGGAGTGACGGACTCGAAGAGACCCAGTACTTC. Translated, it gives CAWSDGLEETQYF. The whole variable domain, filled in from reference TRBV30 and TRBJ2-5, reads SQTIHQWPATLVQPVGSPLSLECTVEGTSNPNLYWYRQAAGRGLQLLFYSVGIGQISSEVPQNLSASRPQDRQFILSSKKLLLSDSGFYLCAWSDGLEETQYFGPGTRLLVL.

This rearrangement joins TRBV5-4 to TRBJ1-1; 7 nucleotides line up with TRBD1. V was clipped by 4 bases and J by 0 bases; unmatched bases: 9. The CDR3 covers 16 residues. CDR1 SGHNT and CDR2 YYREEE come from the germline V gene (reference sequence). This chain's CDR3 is CASSVKTGKMNTEAFF. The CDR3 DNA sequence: TGTGCCAGCAGCGTTAAGACAGGGAAAATGAACACTGAAGCTTTCTTT.

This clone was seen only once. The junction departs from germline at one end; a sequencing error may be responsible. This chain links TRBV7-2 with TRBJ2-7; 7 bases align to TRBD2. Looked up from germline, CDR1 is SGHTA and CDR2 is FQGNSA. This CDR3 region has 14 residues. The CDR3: CASREASGSYEQYF. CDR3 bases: TGTGCCAGCAGGGAGGCTAGCGGCTCCTACGAGCAGTACTTT.

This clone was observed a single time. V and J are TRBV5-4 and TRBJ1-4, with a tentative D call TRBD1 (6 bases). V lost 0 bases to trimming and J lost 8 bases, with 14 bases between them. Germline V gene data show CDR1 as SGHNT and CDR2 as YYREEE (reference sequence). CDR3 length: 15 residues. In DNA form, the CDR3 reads TGTGCCAGCAGCTTGGAGGGCAGGGGCCGGGAAAAACTGTTTTTT. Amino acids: CASSLEGRGREKLFF.

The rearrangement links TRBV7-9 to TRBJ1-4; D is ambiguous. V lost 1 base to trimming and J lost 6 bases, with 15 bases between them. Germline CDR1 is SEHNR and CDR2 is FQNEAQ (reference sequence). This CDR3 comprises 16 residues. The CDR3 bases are TGTGCCAGCAGCTTAGGTGGGCCTCTGGGTGATGAAAAACTGTTTTTT. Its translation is CASSLGGPLGDEKLFF.

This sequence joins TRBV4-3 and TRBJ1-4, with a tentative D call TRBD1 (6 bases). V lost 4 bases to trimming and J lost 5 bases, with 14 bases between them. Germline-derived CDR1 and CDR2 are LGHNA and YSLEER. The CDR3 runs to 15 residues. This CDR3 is CASSPTGPTNEKLFF. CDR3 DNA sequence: TGCGCCAGCAGCCCTACAGGGCCGACAAATGAAAAACTGTTTTTT.

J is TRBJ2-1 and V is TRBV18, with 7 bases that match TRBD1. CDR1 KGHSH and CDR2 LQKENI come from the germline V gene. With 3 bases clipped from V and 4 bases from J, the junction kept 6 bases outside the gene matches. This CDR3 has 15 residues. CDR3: CASSPSTGPYNEQFF. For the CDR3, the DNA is TGTGCCAGCTCACCCTCGACAGGGCCGTACAATGAGCAGTTCTTC.

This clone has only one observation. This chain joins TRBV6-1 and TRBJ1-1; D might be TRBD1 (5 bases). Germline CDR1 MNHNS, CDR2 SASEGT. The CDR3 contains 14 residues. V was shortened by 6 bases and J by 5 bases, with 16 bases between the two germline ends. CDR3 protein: CASSPGTRGTEAFF. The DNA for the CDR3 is TGTGCCAGCAGCCCGGGGACCCGGGGGACTGAAGCTTTCTTT.

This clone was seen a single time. CDR3: CASSINLSEQFF. The CDR3 DNA sequence: TGTGCTAGTTCGATAAACTTGAGTGAGCAGTTCTTC. The chain has TRBV12-5 and TRBJ2-1; D not certain. Germline values: CDR1 LGHNT, CDR2 FRNRAP. V was pared by 8 bases and J by 9 bases, with 14 bases between. This CDR3 is 12 amino acids long.

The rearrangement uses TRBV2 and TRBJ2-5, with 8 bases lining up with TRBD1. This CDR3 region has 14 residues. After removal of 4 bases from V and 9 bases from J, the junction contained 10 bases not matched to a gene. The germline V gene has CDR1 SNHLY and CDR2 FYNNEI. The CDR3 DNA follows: TGTGCCAGCAGTGCGATGGACAGGGTTCGGGCCCAGTACTTC. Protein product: CASSAMDRVRAQYF.

This CDR3 reads CASTTSEQGYEQYF. The DNA for the CDR3 is TGTGCCAGCACCACAAGTGAACAGGGGTACGAGCAGTACTTC. V usage is TRBV28 and J usage is TRBJ2-7; 7 bases match TRBD1. Germline loops: CDR1 MDHEN, CDR2 SYDVKM. This CDR3 is 14 amino acids long. V dropped 7 bases and J dropped 4; count of bases not matched to a gene: 10. The whole variable domain, filled in from reference TRBV28 and TRBJ2-7, reads DVKVTQSSRYLVKRTGEKVFLECVQDMDHENMFWYRQDPGLGLRLIYFSYDVKMKEKGDIPEGYSVSREKKERFSLILESASTNQTSMYLCASTTSEQGYEQYFGPGTRLTVT.

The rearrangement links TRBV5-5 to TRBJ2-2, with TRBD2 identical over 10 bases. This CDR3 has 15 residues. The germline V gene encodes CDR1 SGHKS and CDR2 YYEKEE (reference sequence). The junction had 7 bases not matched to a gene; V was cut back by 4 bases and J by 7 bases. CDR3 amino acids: CASSGSGGAIGELFF. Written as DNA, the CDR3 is TGTGCCAGCAGCGGGAGCGGGGGGGCAATCGGGGAGCTGTTTTTT.

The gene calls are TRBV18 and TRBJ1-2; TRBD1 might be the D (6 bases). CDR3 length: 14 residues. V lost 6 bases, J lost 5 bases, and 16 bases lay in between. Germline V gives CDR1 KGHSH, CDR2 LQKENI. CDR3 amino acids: CASSPQGSPYGYTF. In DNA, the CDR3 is TGTGCCAGCTCGCCGCAGGGGTCCCCATATGGCTACACCTTC. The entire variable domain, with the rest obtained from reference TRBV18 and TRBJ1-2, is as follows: NAGVMQNPRHLVRRRGQEARLRCSPMKGHSHVYWYRQLPEEGLKFMVYLQKENIIDESGMPKERFSAEFPKEGPSILRIQQVVRGDSAAYFCASSPQGSPYGYTFGSGTRLTVV.

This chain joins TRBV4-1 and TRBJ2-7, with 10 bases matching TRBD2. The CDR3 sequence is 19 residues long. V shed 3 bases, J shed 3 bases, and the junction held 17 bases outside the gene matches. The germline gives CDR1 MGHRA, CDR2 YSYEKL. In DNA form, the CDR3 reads TGCGCCAGCAGCCAGGTCCGGCTAGCGGGAGTGTCACCCAGCTACGAGCAGTACTTC. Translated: CASSQVRLAGVSPSYEQYF.

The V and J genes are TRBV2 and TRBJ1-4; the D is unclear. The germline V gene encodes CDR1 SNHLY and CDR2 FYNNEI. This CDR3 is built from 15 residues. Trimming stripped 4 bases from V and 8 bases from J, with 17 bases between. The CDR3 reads CASSGPRQGREKLFF. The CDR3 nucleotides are TGTGCCAGCAGTGGACCCAGGCAAGGTCGAGAAAAACTGTTTTTT.

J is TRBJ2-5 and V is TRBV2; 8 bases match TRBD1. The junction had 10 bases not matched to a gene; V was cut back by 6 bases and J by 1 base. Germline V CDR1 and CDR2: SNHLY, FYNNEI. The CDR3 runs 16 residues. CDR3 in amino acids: CASRLGQGVSQETQYF. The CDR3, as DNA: TGTGCCAGCAGACTAGGACAGGGCGTTTCCCAAGAGACCCAGTACTTC.

Here the CDR3 DNA reads TGTGCCAGTAGTATATCGGTTAACACTGAAGCTTTCTTT. It codes for CASSISVNTEAFF. The V gene is TRBV19, the J gene TRBJ1-1, with D unclear. From germline, CDR1 is LNHDA and CDR2 SQIVND (reference sequence). The CDR3 extends over 13 amino acids. V was clipped by 2 bases and J by 2 bases, with 6 bases between them.

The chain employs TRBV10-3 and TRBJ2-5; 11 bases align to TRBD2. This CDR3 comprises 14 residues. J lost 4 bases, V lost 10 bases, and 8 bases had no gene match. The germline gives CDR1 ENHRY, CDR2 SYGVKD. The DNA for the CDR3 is TGTGCCACCAACTTAGCGGGAGGGCTAGAGACCCAGTACTTC. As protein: CATNLAGGLETQYF.

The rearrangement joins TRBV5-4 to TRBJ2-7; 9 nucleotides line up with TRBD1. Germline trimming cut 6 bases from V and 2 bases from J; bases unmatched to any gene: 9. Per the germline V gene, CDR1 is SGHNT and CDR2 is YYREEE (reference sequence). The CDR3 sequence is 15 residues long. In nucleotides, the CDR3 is TGTGCCAGCACCCTGGGGGGACAGGGCCCCTACGAGCAGTACTTC. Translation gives CASTLGGQGPYEQYF.